These T cell receptor beta chains were read from a single sample in a study of blood T cell repertoires in COVID-19. The protocol was immunoSEQ multiplex PCR, while the TCRdb copy is restricted to in-frame clones and leaves out a portion. This table has hundreds of thousands of clones, roughly 90% appearing once. Sequenced: peripheral blood. The receptors here all came from a woman between 45 and 60 years old with active or convalescent COVID-19. CDR3s include the opening cysteine and the closing phenylalanine or tryptophan. Each record gives: J gene, D gene, clone size, V gene, CDR3 DNA, CDR3 protein. The D gene is left open where the match is weak. Clone sizes are given selectively: once, few, many, or a class where the clone is expanded.

TRBJ2-7,-,-,TRBV30,TGTGCCTGGAGTGTGCCAGCCTACGAGCAGTACTTC,CAWSVPAYEQYF
TRBJ2-7,TRBD2,-,TRBV11-2,TGTGCCAGCAGCTTACGGCCGGGAGGGCCCCTTACTCCTTCCTACGAGCAGTACTTC,CASSLRPGGPLTPSYEQYF
TRBJ1-1,TRBD1,-,TRBV9,TGTGCCAGCAGCGTAGGGGGACAGTTGAACACTGAAGCTTTCTTT,CASSVGGQLNTEAFF
TRBJ1-2,TRBD1,-,TRBV30,TGTGCCTGGAGTGTAGGGACAGGGCTTCTCTATGGCTACACCTTC,CAWSVGTGLLYGYTF
TRBJ2-7,TRBD1,-,TRBV11-2,TGTGCCAGCAGCTCGAGGACAGGGGGAAGCTCCTACGAGCAGTACTTC,CASSSRTGGSSYEQYF
TRBJ1-1,-,-,TRBV6-5,TGTGCCAGCAGTCTCGACAGAAGAACTGAAGCTTTCTTT,CASSLDRRTEAFF
TRBJ1-1,-,-,TRBV14,TGTGCCAGCAGCCAAGTAGGAGGGGTGAACACTGAAGCTTTCTTT,CASSQVGGVNTEAFF
TRBJ1-2,-,-,TRBV27,TGTGCCAGCAGTTTATCACTGCCGCTAGCTAACTATGGCTACACCTTC,CASSLSLPLANYGYTF
TRBJ1-4,-,-,TRBV30,TGTGCCTGGAGTGTCGGCAGGGGTAATGAAAAACTGTTTTTT,CAWSVGRGNEKLFF
TRBJ1-2,TRBD1,once,TRBV12-5,TGTGCTAGTGGTCCCGGGACAGGGGTGGGAAACTATGGCTACACCTTC,CASGPGTGVGNYGYTF
TRBJ1-1,-,-,TRBV3-1/TRBV3-2,TGTGCCAGCAGCCCGGACAGCAACACTGAAGCTTTCTTT,CASSPDSNTEAFF
TRBJ2-5,TRBD1,-,TRBV7-3,TGTGCCAGCAGCTTACGACAGGGAGAGACCCAGTACTTC,CASSLRQGETQYF
TRBJ1-2,-,-,TRBV7-9,TGTGCCAGCAGCTTTGGGGGGGCCGATGGCTACACCTTC,CASSFGGADGYTF
TRBJ1-4,-,-,TRBV29-1,TGCAGCGTTGACTCCCAGGGGAAGAATGAAAAACTGTTTTTT,CSVDSQGKNEKLFF
TRBJ1-6,-,-,TRBV10-3,TGTGCCATCAGCGCGGGAGATGGCAATTCACCCCTCCACTTT,CAISAGDGNSPLHF
TRBJ1-2,TRBD1,-,TRBV19,TGTGCCAGTGCCCCTGGGACAGGGGACTATGGCTACACCTTC,CASAPGTGDYGYTF
TRBJ2-7,TRBD1,-,TRBV5-1,TGCGCCAGCAGCCGGACAGGGGGGCCCTACGAGCAGTACTTC,CASSRTGGPYEQYF
TRBJ2-5,-,-,TRBV18,TGTGCCAGCTCACCAGAGTTTGGACTGCCCCAAGGAACCCAGTACTTC,CASSPEFGLPQGTQYF
TRBJ2-3,TRBD2,-,TRBV24-1,TGTGCCACCAGTGATCCGGGAGGGTTCACAGATACGCAGTATTTT,CATSDPGGFTDTQYF
TRBJ1-5,TRBD1,-,TRBV30,TGTGCCTGGAGTGTACTCGGGACAGGGCCTCAGCCCCAGCATTTT,CAWSVLGTGPQPQHF
TRBJ1-5,-,-,TRBV27,TGTGCCAGCAGTTTAACCACGGGGGGCAATCAGCCCCAGCATTTT,CASSLTTGGNQPQHF
TRBJ2-3,TRBD1,-,TRBV7-2,TGTGCCAGCAGCTTAGGACAGGGGCATAGAGATACGCAGTATTTT,CASSLGQGHRDTQYF